The 2 T cell receptor beta chains reported below all come from one sample, sequenced in a study of CD8+CD57+ T cells in acquired aplastic anemia. TCR beta VDJ combinations and CDR3 sequences were profiled from genomic DNA. TCRdb processed the reads anew with MiXCR; each CDR3 protein has one entry. The repertoire includes 250,000 to 350,000 distinct CDR3 sequences, around 60% of them detected once, and 7.5% to 9% sits in the top ten. Input material: sorted CD4+, CD8+, or CD8+CD57+ T cells (not recorded which) from PBMCs. The origin of the receptors is a human donor with severe aplastic anemia or a healthy control (not recorded which).

The chain recombines TRBV11-1 with TRBJ2-3, with D possibly being TRBD2 (5 bases). The CDR3 is made up of 15 amino acids. Germline V gene sequence: CDR1 SGHAT, CDR2 FQDESV (reference sequence). Trimming removed 2 bases from V and 0 bases from J, with 9 bases in between. CDR3 amino acids: CASSLYWRSTDTQYF. CDR3 nucleotides: TGTGCCAGCAGCTTATACTGGAGGAGCACAGATACGCAGTATTTT.

The sample holds a few counts of this clonotype. The chain is built from TRBV11-2 and TRBJ2-7; possibly TRBD1 for D (5 bases). Germline-derived CDR1 and CDR2 are SGHAT and FQNNGV. The CDR3 is 14 amino acids. Trimming left V 3 bases short and J 3 bases short, with 12 bases between. CDR3 loop: CASSLGPAGYEQYF. CDR3 DNA: TGTGCCAGCAGCTTGGGGCCAGCCGGCTACGAGCAGTACTTC. Using reference TRBV11-2 and TRBJ2-7 for the parts outside the CDR3, the full variable domain is EAGVAQSPRYKIIEKRQSVAFWCNPISGHATLYWYQQILGQGPKLLIQFQNNGVVDDSQLPKDRFSAERLKGVDSTLKIQPAKLEDSAVYLCASSLGPAGYEQYFGPGTRLTVT.